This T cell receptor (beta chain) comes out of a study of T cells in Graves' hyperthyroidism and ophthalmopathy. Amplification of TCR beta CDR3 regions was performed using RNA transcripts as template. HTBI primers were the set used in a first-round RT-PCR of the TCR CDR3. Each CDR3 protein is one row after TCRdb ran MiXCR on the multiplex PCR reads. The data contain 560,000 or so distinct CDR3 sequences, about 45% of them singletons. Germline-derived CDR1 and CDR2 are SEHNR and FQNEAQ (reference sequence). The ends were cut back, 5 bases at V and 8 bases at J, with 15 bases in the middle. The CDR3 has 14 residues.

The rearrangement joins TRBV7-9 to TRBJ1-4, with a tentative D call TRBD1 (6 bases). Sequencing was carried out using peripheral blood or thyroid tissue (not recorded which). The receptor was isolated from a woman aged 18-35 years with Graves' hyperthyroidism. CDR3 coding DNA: TGTGCCAGCAGCAAGCCGGGACATGCCGAAAAACTGTTTTTT. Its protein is CASSKPGHAEKLFF.